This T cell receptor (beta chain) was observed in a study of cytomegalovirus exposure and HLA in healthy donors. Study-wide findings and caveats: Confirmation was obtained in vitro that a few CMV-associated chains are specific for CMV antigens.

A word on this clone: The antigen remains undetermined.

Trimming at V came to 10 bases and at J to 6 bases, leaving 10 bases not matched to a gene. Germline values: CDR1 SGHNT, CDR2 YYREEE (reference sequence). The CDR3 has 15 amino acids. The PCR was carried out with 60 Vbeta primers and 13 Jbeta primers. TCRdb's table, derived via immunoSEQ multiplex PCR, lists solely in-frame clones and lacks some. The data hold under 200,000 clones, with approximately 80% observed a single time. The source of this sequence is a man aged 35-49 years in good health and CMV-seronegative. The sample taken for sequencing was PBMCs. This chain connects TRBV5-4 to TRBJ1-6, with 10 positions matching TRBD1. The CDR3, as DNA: TGTGCCTGCTCGGGACAGGGGTTCGGTAATTCACCCCTCCACTTT. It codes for CACSGQGFGNSPLHF.